One and the same sample provided the 32 T cell receptor beta chains below, sequenced in a study of OX40 agonist ivuxolimab in advanced cancers. The method was immunoSEQ multiplex PCR; TCRdb's version includes in-frame clones alone and lacks a portion of them. The sample contains more than 55,000 clones, about 91% of which appear only once. This specimen consisted of CD4+ or CD8+ T cells sorted from blood, obtained in a trial of the OX40 agonist ivuxolimab. All receptors derive from an adult with an advanced solid tumor such as melanoma, head and neck, liver or kidney cancer.

The chain is built from TRBV21-1 and TRBJ2-3; the listed D gene, TRBD1, was not tested against the DNA. TRBV21-1 is annotated as a pseudogene. The CDR3 is 17 amino acids. CDR3 in DNA: TGTGCCAGCAGCAATAGCTCAAAGGGACAGCTCACAGATACGCAGTATTTT. It encodes CASSNSSKGQLTDTQYF.

In its sample, this clone is medium-sized. The rearrangement uses TRBV13 and TRBJ1-4; possibly TRBD1 for D (5 bases). V was clipped by 6 bases and J by 5 bases, with 13 bases between them. Looked up from germline, CDR1 is PRHDT and CDR2 is FYEKMQ (reference sequence). The CDR3 is made up of 14 amino acids. The CDR3 loop reads CASSVGQGNEKLFF. As DNA, the CDR3 is TGTGCCAGCAGTGTGGGGCAGGGAAATGAAAAACTGTTTTTT.

The chain employs TRBV13 and TRBJ2-1, with 7 bases fitting TRBD2. The junction had 7 bases not matched to a gene; V was cut back by 1 base and J by 10 bases. The CDR3 runs 14 residues. Germline V gene sequence: CDR1 PRHDT, CDR2 FYEKMQ (reference sequence). The CDR3 is CASSLVLMGGEQFF. The CDR3 DNA is TGTGCCAGCAGCTTAGTGCTCATGGGGGGGGAGCAGTTCTTC.

This chain joins TRBV4-1 and TRBJ1-1; unclear D gene. V was cut by 0 bases and J by 0 bases, with 17 bases left in between. Germline values: CDR1 MGHRA, CDR2 YSYEKL. The CDR3 has 18 amino acids. CDR3 nucleotide sequence: TGCGCCAGCAGCCAAGATACGTATTCGTGGGCCATGAACACTGAAGCTTTCTTT. Amino acid sequence: CASSQDTYSWAMNTEAFF.

This chain uses TRBV9 with TRBJ1-1, with 8 positions matching TRBD1. The ends lost 4 bases at V and 1 base at J; junction bases unmatched: 6. Germline V lookup: CDR1 SGDLS, CDR2 YYNGEE. The CDR3 is made up of 15 amino acids. The CDR3 here is CASSPRTGPNTEAFF. The CDR3 DNA reads TGTGCCAGCAGCCCCAGGACAGGGCCGAACACTGAAGCTTTCTTT.

The V and J genes are TRBV7-3 and TRBJ2-2; D unresolved. The CDR3 sequence is 16 residues long. CDR1 and CDR2 from the germline V gene are SGHTA and FQGTGA. With 5 bases removed from V and 0 bases from J, the gap between germline ends came to 13 bases. The CDR3 DNA follows: TGTGCCAGCAGCCCATCCGCGGCTGCGAACACCGGGGAGCTGTTTTTT. Its translation: CASSPSAAANTGELFF. The whole variable domain, remainder taken from reference TRBV7-3 and TRBJ2-2, is GAGVSQTPSNKVTEKGKYVELRCDPISGHTALYWYRQSLGQGPEFLIYFQGTGAADDSGLPNDRFFAVRPEGSVSTLKIQRTERGDSAVYLCASSPSAAANTGELFFGEGSRLTVL.

The chain links TRBV5-1 to TRBJ2-5; TRBD1 matches 10 bases. TRBJ2-7 matches the DNA end more closely, so the J call is doubtful. Germline values: CDR1 SGHRS, CDR2 YFSETQ. CDR3 length: 16 amino acids. The CDR3 nucleotides are TGCGCCAGCAGCTTACGGACAGGGGGTTACTCGATCGAGCAGTACTTC. It yields the protein CASSLRTGGYSIEQYF.

The chain employs TRBV27 and TRBJ2-7; a possible D gene is TRBD1 (5 bases). Deletions cut 7 bases from V and 6 bases from J, with 16 bases between. Germline V CDR1 and CDR2: MNHEY, SMNVEV (reference sequence). CDR3 length: 13 residues. CDR3: CASTADSASEQYF. The CDR3 DNA follows: TGTGCCAGCACTGCTGACAGTGCGAGCGAGCAGTACTTC.

V usage is TRBV4-1 and J usage is TRBJ2-7; 7 positions agree with TRBD1. With the DNA end fitting TRBJ2-5 better, the J assignment may be wrong. The CDR3 has 15 residues. Germline loops: CDR1 MGHRA, CDR2 YSYEKL. The CDR3 is CASSQEDRSQETQYF. The CDR3 nucleotides are TGCGCCAGCAGCCAAGAGGACAGGTCCCAAGAGACCCAGTACTTC.

This clone has a handful of counts. The gene calls are TRBV2 and TRBJ2-7; 13 bases agree with TRBD2. V lost 6 bases, J lost 4 bases, and 6 bases stayed unmatched. The germline V gene encodes CDR1 SNHLY and CDR2 FYNNEI. The CDR3 sequence is 15 residues long. The DNA of the CDR3 is TGTGCCAGCAGCGCCACTAGCGGGAGGGTTTACGAGCAGTACTTC. Amino acids: CASSATSGRVYEQYF. Drawing the rest from reference TRBV2 and TRBJ2-7, the complete variable domain is EPEVTQTPSHQVTQMGQEVILRCVPISNHLYFYWYRQILGQKVEFLVSFYNNEISEKSEIFDDQFSVERPDGSNFTLKIRSTKLEDSAMYFCASSATSGRVYEQYFGPGTRLTVT.

The chain uses TRBV10-2 and TRBJ1-2, with 8 bases fitting TRBD1. The length of the CDR3 is 14 residues. Per germline, CDR1 WSHSY and CDR2 SAAADI. The V and J ends lost 7 bases and 4 bases, in that order; junction bases with no gene match: 8. The CDR3 spells CASTRTGSFYGYTF. The CDR3 DNA reads TGCGCCAGCACCAGGACAGGGAGTTTCTATGGCTACACCTTC.

In its sample, this clone was seen once. The gene calls are TRBV5-6 and TRBJ1-1, with D tentatively TRBD1 (5 bases). The germline V gene has CDR1 SGHDT and CDR2 YYEEEE. The CDR3 consists of 15 residues. V lost 4 bases, J lost 0 bases, and 13 bases lay in between. The CDR3 region is CASSQGARLNTEAFF. For the CDR3, the DNA is TGTGCCAGCAGCCAAGGGGCTCGGTTGAACACTGAAGCTTTCTTT. The variable domain in full, completed from reference TRBV5-6 and TRBJ1-1, reads DAGVTQSPTHLIKTRGQQVTLRCSPKSGHDTVSWYQQALGQGPQFIFQYYEEEERQRGNFPDRFSGHQFPNYSSELNVNALLLGDSALYLCASSQGARLNTEAFFGQGTRLTVV.

V and J are TRBV5-1 and TRBJ2-2; no reliable D call. Germline-derived CDR1 and CDR2 are SGHRS and YFSETQ. This CDR3 comprises 11 residues. V gave up 8 bases and J gave up 8 bases, with 10 bases separating them. The CDR3 nucleotides are TGCGCCAGTGACGTCTCTGGGGAGCTGTTTTTT. Its protein is CASDVSGELFF.

The chain uses TRBV2 and TRBJ1-4; possibly TRBD1 for D (6 bases). The CDR3 runs to 14 residues. Germline V gene lookup returns CDR1 SNHLY and CDR2 FYNNEI. With 8 bases removed from V and 8 bases from J, the gap between germline ends came to 18 bases. The CDR3 spells CASARGGGDEKLFF. CDR3 sequence (DNA): TGTGCCAGCGCCAGAGGAGGGGGTGACGAAAAACTGTTTTTT.

The gene calls are TRBV7-2 and TRBJ2-7, with D unresolved. CDR1 is SGHTA, CDR2 FQGNSA, per germline. The ends were cut back, 4 bases at V and 2 bases at J, with 6 bases in the middle. The CDR3 extends over 12 amino acids. In DNA, the CDR3 is TGTGCCAGCAGCTCCCCTGCCTACGAGCAGTACTTC. It codes for CASSSPAYEQYF. Full variable domain (rest looked up from reference TRBV7-2 and TRBJ2-7): GAGVSQSPSNKVTEKGKDVELRCDPISGHTALYWYRQSLGQGLEFLIYFQGNSAPDKSGLPSDRFSAERTGGSVSTLTIQRTQQEDSAVYLCASSSPAYEQYFGPGTRLTVT.

V usage is TRBV19 and J usage is TRBJ2-7; 8 positions match TRBD2. CDR3 size: 16 residues. Unmatched junction bases numbered 10, after V lost 1 base and J lost 5 bases. Germline CDR1 LNHDA, CDR2 SQIVND (reference sequence). Here the CDR3 reads CASSIAGGLFSDEQYF. CDR3 bases: TGTGCCAGTAGTATAGCGGGGGGGCTTTTTTCGGACGAGCAGTACTTC.

The rearrangement joins TRBV27 to TRBJ1-1; D not resolved. The germline gives CDR1 MNHEY, CDR2 SMNVEV (reference sequence). Trimming removed 2 bases at V and 6 bases at J, with 16 bases between. This CDR3 is 15 amino acids long. CDR3 nucleotides: TGTGCCAGCAGTTTAGGGGTTGAGGGATTCGCTGAAGCTTTCTTT. Its translation is CASSLGVEGFAEAFF.

This clone was observed a single time. This chain connects TRBV19 to TRBJ1-1, with D unresolved. From germline, CDR1 is LNHDA and CDR2 SQIVND (reference sequence). This CDR3 spans 13 amino acids. The germline V and J ends were trimmed by 5 bases and 1 base, with 8 bases remaining between them. CDR3 bases: TGTGCCAGTAGTCTGGGATCGAACACTGAAGCTTTCTTT. Residues: CASSLGSNTEAFF.

The chain joins TRBV4-1 to TRBJ2-5; no clear D. The CDR3 is 16 amino acids. Germline CDR1 is MGHRA and CDR2 is YSYEKL. Trimming took 1 base from V and 1 from J, leaving 13 bases between them. CDR3 sequence (DNA): TGCGCCAGCAGCCAAGGGCTCAGAGGAACCCAAGAGACCCAGTACTTC. It specifies CASSQGLRGTQETQYF.

CDR3 residues: CASSPAGPHYGYTF. CDR3 bases: TGTGCCAGTAGCCCGGCGGGGCCCCACTATGGCTACACCTTC. V gene TRBV19 combines with J gene TRBJ1-2; TRBD1 is a possible D gene (5 bases). The germline gives CDR1 LNHDA, CDR2 SQIVND (reference sequence). With 6 bases removed from V and 3 bases from J, the gap between germline ends came to 14 bases. The CDR3 has 14 amino acids.

The V gene is TRBV6-6, the J gene TRBJ2-7, with D perhaps given as TRBD1 or TRBD2 (5 bases each). Germline V gene data show CDR1 as MNHNY and CDR2 as SVGAGI (reference sequence). This CDR3 region has 14 residues. Trimming shortened V by 2 bases and J by 5 bases, and 13 bases separated the two germline ends. The CDR3 spells CASSYRGAAHEQYF. DNA of the CDR3: TGTGCCAGCAGTTACCGAGGGGCGGCTCACGAGCAGTACTTC.

This chain links TRBV29-1 with TRBJ2-7; TRBD2 agrees at 10 bases. J gave up 4 bases and V 5 bases, and 8 bases lay outside the gene matches. Germline V CDR1 and CDR2: SQVTM, ANQGSEA. The CDR3 consists of 14 residues. This chain's CDR3 is CSVHLAGVGYEQYF. Here the CDR3 DNA reads TGCAGCGTTCACCTAGCGGGAGTTGGGTACGAGCAGTACTTC.

This chain uses TRBV6-5 with TRBJ1-1; D is unresolved. Trimming shortened V by 2 bases and J by 0 bases, and 13 bases separated the two germline ends. The CDR3 covers 16 residues. In germline, CDR1 is MNHEY, CDR2 SVGAGI. The CDR3: CASSYTGVTMNTEAFF. The CDR3, as DNA: TGTGCCAGCAGTTACACGGGCGTAACTATGAACACTGAAGCTTTCTTT.

This chain uses TRBV4-2 with TRBJ2-5; the D gene could be TRBD1 or TRBD2 (5 bases each). From germline, CDR1 is LGHNA and CDR2 YNFKEQ. V was shortened by 4 bases and J by 5 bases, with 23 bases between the two germline ends. The CDR3 is made up of 17 amino acids. CDR3 loop: CASSPLPPGPYGETQYF. In DNA, the CDR3 is TGTGCCAGCAGCCCACTGCCCCCGGGACCGTACGGGGAGACCCAGTACTTC.

The chain couples TRBV4-1 to TRBJ2-7; no definite D call. V lost 4 bases to trimming and J lost 2 bases, with 9 bases between them. The germline CDR1 and CDR2 sequences are MGHRA and YSYEKL. The CDR3 length is 13 residues. CDR3 coding DNA: TGCGCCAGCAGCCCATGGCAGGCCTACGAGCAGTACTTC. It yields the protein CASSPWQAYEQYF.

The chain recombines TRBV10-1 with TRBJ1-1; D gene ambiguous. This CDR3 comprises 12 residues. The germline V gene encodes CDR1 WNHNN and CDR2 SYGVQD (reference sequence). Trimming left V 3 bases short and J 0 bases short, with 2 bases between. Here the CDR3 reads CASSDMNTEAFF. The CDR3 DNA reads as TGCGCCAGCAGTGATATGAACACTGAAGCTTTCTTT.

This clone was seen once. The rearrangement links TRBV7-9 to TRBJ2-2; 7 nucleotides line up with TRBD1. The CDR3 extends over 15 amino acids. The V gene's germline CDR1 is SEHNR and CDR2 FQNEAQ (reference sequence). Germline trimming cut 4 bases from V and 2 bases from J; bases unmatched to any gene: 4. CDR3 protein: CASSSGQSNTGELFF. CDR3 DNA sequence: TGTGCCAGCAGCTCGGGACAGTCCAACACCGGGGAGCTGTTTTTT.

The chain carries TRBV9 and TRBJ1-1; 7 nucleotides agree with TRBD1. Trimming at V came to 4 bases and at J to 5 bases, leaving 11 bases not matched to a gene. This CDR3 has 15 residues. Germline V gene lookup returns CDR1 SGDLS and CDR2 YYNGEE. This CDR3 is CASSPWDSLQTEAFF. The CDR3 DNA sequence: TGTGCCAGCAGCCCGTGGGACAGCCTCCAGACTGAAGCTTTCTTT.

The CDR3: CASSDRGETQYF. CDR3 sequence (DNA): TGTGCCAGCAGTGACAGGGGAGAGACCCAGTACTTC. This chain links TRBV7-7 with TRBJ2-5; 8 bases map to TRBD1. The CDR3 is 12 residues long. V was pared by 6 bases and J by 4 bases, with 1 base of the junction left unmatched. Looked up from germline, CDR1 is SSHAT and CDR2 is FNYEAQ (reference sequence).

This clone has only one observation. This chain uses TRBV9 with TRBJ2-1; possibly TRBD1 for D (6 bases). Trimming pared 3 bases from V and 6 bases from J, leaving 13 bases between. The CDR3 is 14 residues long. CDR1 is SGDLS, CDR2 YYNGEE, per germline. The CDR3 reads CASSGRTVSNEQFF. For the CDR3, the DNA is TGTGCCAGCAGCGGTAGGACAGTATCCAATGAGCAGTTCTTC.

The chain recombines TRBV2 with TRBJ1-2, with D tentatively TRBD1 (6 bases). Germline assignment: CDR1 SNHLY and CDR2 FYNNEI. Trimming removed 2 bases at V and 1 base at J, with 14 bases between. This CDR3 spans 16 amino acids. CDR3 DNA sequence: TGTGCCAGCAGTGAATACACGGGGGGCCGTAACTATGGCTACACCTTC. This encodes CASSEYTGGRNYGYTF.

The chain couples TRBV11-2 to TRBJ1-1; unclear D gene. Germline V gene sequence: CDR1 SGHAT, CDR2 FQNNGV. V gave up 5 bases and J gave up 0 bases, with 7 bases separating them. This CDR3 region has 13 residues. CDR3 nucleotide sequence: TGTGCCAGCAGCGGGGAATTGAACACTGAAGCTTTCTTT. Amino acids: CASSGELNTEAFF.